Below, 29 T cell receptor beta chains from the same sample are listed, as sequenced in a study of T cell repertoires in aging, cancer and after chemotherapy. Multiplex touch-down PCR with TRB-A/B primers amplified rearranged V-D-J TRB sequences. TCRdb re-called the multiplex PCR reads with MiXCR, one entry per CDR3 protein. The data show 13,000 or so distinct CDR3 sequences, approximately 31% seen once. Amplification of TCR beta used genomic DNA extracted from peripheral blood. The sequenced sample consisted of blood. Receptors originate from a human donor in good health. The donor label of this sample is uncertain.

The J gene is TRBJ2-3, the V gene TRBV10-1, with D possibly matching TRBD1 (6 bases). Looked up from germline, CDR1 is WNHNN and CDR2 is SYGVQD (reference sequence). The CDR3 is 13 residues long. Trimming left V 3 bases short and J 6 bases short, with 10 bases between. CDR3 amino acids: CASSDRGRDTQYF. For the CDR3, the DNA is TGCGCCAGCAGTGACAGGGGCAGGGATACGCAGTATTTT.

This clonotype is termed medium-sized. The chain joins TRBV19 to TRBJ1-4; 8 bases align to TRBD1. This CDR3 is built from 15 residues. V dropped 7 bases and J dropped 7; count of bases not matched to a gene: 11. Germline CDR1 is LNHDA and CDR2 is SQIVND (reference sequence). The CDR3 protein is CASNQARTGTEKLFF. CDR3 bases: TGTGCCAGTAACCAAGCACGGACAGGGACTGAAAAACTGTTTTTT.

This clonotype came up a few times. This sequence joins TRBV18 and TRBJ2-2; unclear D gene. V was clipped by 3 bases and J by 2 bases, with 19 bases between them. CDR1 KGHSH and CDR2 LQKENI come from the germline V gene. The CDR3 covers 18 residues. CDR3 coding DNA: TGTGCCAGCTCACCCCTTTTGGTAGCAGACCTCAACACCGGGGAGCTGTTTTTT. Its translation is CASSPLLVADLNTGELFF. Supplemented by reference TRBV18 and TRBJ2-2, the full variable domain reads NAGVMQNPRHLVRRRGQEARLRCSPMKGHSHVYWYRQLPEEGLKFMVYLQKENIIDESGMPKERFSAEFPKEGPSILRIQQVVRGDSAAYFCASSPLLVADLNTGELFFGEGSRLTVL.

The chain couples TRBV6-5 to TRBJ1-2, with TRBD1 matching over 7 bases. Germline values: CDR1 MNHEY, CDR2 SVGAGI. This CDR3 has 16 amino acids. The V gene end was trimmed by 2 bases and the J gene end by 8 bases; junction bases not matched to a gene: 14. CDR3: CASSYGAGGLLYGYTF. In DNA, the CDR3 is TGTGCCAGCAGTTACGGGGCAGGGGGGCTTTTATACGGCTACACCTTC.

This clonotype occurred a few times. The V and J genes are TRBV12-3 or TRBV12-4 and TRBJ1-2; D is ambiguous. The germline V and J ends were trimmed by 1 base and 6 bases, with 12 bases remaining between them. CDR3 length: 14 amino acids. CDR3 amino acids: CASSLGEGIHGYTF. CDR3 sequence (DNA): TGTGCCAGCAGTTTAGGGGAAGGGATCCATGGCTACACCTTC.

The chain joins TRBV12-3 or TRBV12-4 to TRBJ2-7, with 10 bases identical to TRBD1. J was trimmed by 5 bases and V by 6 bases; bases with no gene match: 7. This CDR3 spans 14 amino acids. For the CDR3, the DNA is TGTGCCAGCAGCAAGGGACAGGGGAGGAACGAGCAGTACTTC. Residues: CASSKGQGRNEQYF.

This clonotype is judged medium-sized. The chain is built from TRBV29-1 and TRBJ1-5, with D perhaps TRBD1 (6 bases). Germline CDR1 is SQVTM and CDR2 is ANQGSEA. Between the trimmed V and J ends, which lost 5 bases and 5 bases, there was a span of 16 bases. The CDR3 is made up of 14 amino acids. CDR3 sequence (DNA): TGCAGCGTTCCTATCGACAGGAGAGATCAGCCCCAGCATTTT. It yields the protein CSVPIDRRDQPQHF.

Concerning this clonotype: One base away lies a much larger clone, so this may be a sequencing read error. The chain links TRBV30 to TRBJ1-2, with 8 bases matching TRBD1. The germline gives CDR1 GTSNPN, CDR2 SVGIG (reference sequence). The CDR3 is made up of 13 amino acids. The CDR3 DNA reads TGTGCCTGGAATCAGGGGGCGAACTTTGGCTACACCTTC. Protein sequence: CAWNQGANFGYTF. The whole variable domain, filled in from reference TRBV30 and TRBJ1-2, reads SQTIHQWPATLVQPVGSPLSLECTVEGTSNPNLYWYRQAAGRGLQLLFYSVGIGQISSEVPQNLSASRPQDRQFILSSKKLLLSDSGFYLCAWNQGANFGYTFGSGTRLTVV.

The gene calls are TRBV19 and TRBJ2-1; tentative D call: TRBD1 (5 bases). The length of the CDR3 is 12 residues. V was shortened by 6 bases and J by 10 bases, with 13 bases between the two germline ends. The germline gives CDR1 LNHDA, CDR2 SQIVND (reference sequence). The CDR3 DNA reads as TGTGCCAGTAGCCCGGCCACAGGCGAGCAGTTCTTC. Its translation: CASSPATGEQFF. Full variable domain (remainder filled in from reference TRBV19 and TRBJ2-1): DGGITQSPKYLFRKEGQNVTLSCEQNLNHDAMYWYRQDPGQGLRLIYYSQIVNDFQKGDIAEGYSVSREKKESFPLTVTSAQKNPTAFYLCASSPATGEQFFGPGTRLTVL.

This clonotype was observed a handful of times. V is TRBV15 and J is TRBJ1-2; the D is unclear. The CDR3 spans 14 residues. Germline V gives CDR1 LNHNV, CDR2 YYDKDF (reference sequence). Deletions cut 0 bases from V and 3 bases from J, with 8 bases between. CDR3 DNA sequence: TGTGCCACCAGCAGAGATATTTGGGACTATGGCTACACCTTC. This codes for CATSRDIWDYGYTF.

This clonotype has only a few counts. The rearrangement joins TRBV6-5 to TRBJ1-2; 10 bases are a match to TRBD1. Trimming removed 6 bases from V and 6 bases from J; junction bases left unmatched: 13. CDR3 length equals 16 residues. Germline V CDR1 and CDR2: MNHEY, SVGAGI. CDR3 DNA sequence: TGTGCCAGCAGGGACCCCGGGACAGGGGTGGCGAATGGCTACACCTTC. It codes for CASRDPGTGVANGYTF.

This clonotype has more than one count but fewer than ten. CDR3 sequence reads: CAWSGQGWTEAFF. For the CDR3, the DNA is TGTGCCTGGAGCGGACAGGGCTGGACTGAAGCTTTCTTT. The V gene is TRBV30, the J gene TRBJ1-1; TRBD1 matches at 8 bases. Germline CDR1 GTSNPN, CDR2 SVGIG (reference sequence). J was trimmed by 5 bases and V by 3 bases; bases with no gene match: 5. The CDR3 is 13 amino acids.

This clonotype was detected a few times. The V gene is TRBV6-5, the J gene TRBJ1-2, with D uncertain. Germline V gene sequence: CDR1 MNHEY, CDR2 SVGAGI. This CDR3 spans 14 amino acids. Trimming took 7 bases from V and 2 from J, leaving 14 bases between them. CDR3 DNA sequence: TGTGCCAGCAATGGCCGTCGGGGAAACTATGGCTACACCTTC. Amino acid sequence: CASNGRRGNYGYTF.

In its sample, this clonotype ranks as medium-sized (0.01 to 0.1%). The V call is TRBV29-1, the J call TRBJ2-7, with a weak D call TRBD2 (6 bases). The germline CDR1 and CDR2 sequences are SQVTM and ANQGSEA. The CDR3 totals 12 residues. V shed 6 bases and J shed 3 bases, with 12 bases lying between them. CDR3 nucleotide sequence: TGCAGCGTGCGGGACGGACACTACGAGCAGTACTTC. Protein sequence: CSVRDGHYEQYF.

This clonotype ranks as medium-sized. The rearrangement links TRBV30 to TRBJ2-7, with D maybe TRBD1 (5 bases). V was pared by 3 bases and J by 2 bases, with 14 bases between. Germline V gene sequence: CDR1 GTSNPN, CDR2 SVGIG (reference sequence). The CDR3 spans 14 residues. CDR3 amino acids: CAWSTGNSPYEQYF. CDR3 sequence (DNA): TGTGCCTGGAGCACAGGTAATTCCCCCTACGAGCAGTACTTC.

The CDR3 is CASSTGTGLGNQPQHF. In DNA form, the CDR3 reads TGTGCCAGCAGCACCGGGACAGGGTTGGGCAATCAGCCCCAGCATTTT. The chain uses TRBV12-3 or TRBV12-4 and TRBJ1-5; the match to TRBD1 covers 9 bases. V was clipped by 6 bases and J by 2 bases; unmatched bases: 8. The CDR3 is 16 amino acids.

The rearrangement links TRBV7-2 to TRBJ2-7; TRBD2 matches 12 bases. The CDR3 covers 16 residues. CDR1 is SGHTA and CDR2 is FQGNSA in the germline V gene. V lost 5 bases, J lost 2 bases, and 7 bases stayed unmatched. The CDR3 reads CASSPSSGGGTYEQYF. CDR3 nucleotide sequence: TGTGCCAGCAGCCCTTCTAGCGGGGGGGGTACCTACGAGCAGTACTTC.

The chain has TRBV7-9 and TRBJ2-2; D is perhaps TRBD2 (6 bases). The CDR3 loop spans 14 amino acids. Germline CDR1 and CDR2: SEHNR and FQNEAQ (reference sequence). The V end was cut by 3 bases, the J end by 5 bases, with 10 bases between. The CDR3 region has the DNA TGTGCCAGCAGCTTGGCAGGGAGGACCGGGGAGCTGTTTTTT. It codes for CASSLAGRTGELFF.

The chain recombines TRBV7-2 with TRBJ2-3; perhaps TRBD1 as D (5 bases). Deletions cut 0 bases from V and 1 base from J, with 8 bases between. CDR3 length: 15 residues. Germline V gene lookup returns CDR1 SGHTA and CDR2 FQGNSA. The CDR3 loop is CASSLAVGRTDTQYF. CDR3 DNA: TGTGCCAGCAGCTTAGCCGTGGGGCGCACAGATACGCAGTATTTT.

The genes are TRBV19 and TRBJ2-3, with 8 bases aligning to TRBD2. Trimming at V came to 1 base and at J to 5 bases, leaving 5 bases not matched to a gene. Germline loops: CDR1 LNHDA, CDR2 SQIVND (reference sequence). This CDR3 is 15 amino acids long. This chain's CDR3 is CASSIVRGGGDTQYF. The CDR3 DNA is TGTGCCAGTAGTATAGTTCGGGGGGGGGGAGATACGCAGTATTTT.

This clonotype was seen just once. This chain connects TRBV14 to TRBJ2-2, with TRBD2 as a possible D gene (5 bases). Per germline, CDR1 SGHDN and CDR2 FVKESK. V lost 5 bases and J lost 0, with 13 bases in between. This CDR3 spans 16 amino acids. CDR3 coding DNA: TGTGCCAGCAGCACTAGGGCAGGTGCGAACACCGGGGAGCTGTTTTTT. This encodes CASSTRAGANTGELFF.

V is TRBV18 and J is TRBJ1-3; D is perhaps TRBD1 (5 bases). The CDR3 is 13 amino acids. Germline values: CDR1 KGHSH, CDR2 LQKENI. Trimming took off 8 bases at V and 2 bases at J, with 10 bases between the two ends. The CDR3: CASRPGAGNTIYF. The CDR3 nucleotides are TGTGCCAGCCGACCGGGGGCTGGAAACACCATATATTTT.

This clonotype came up a few times. The chain couples TRBV6-1 to TRBJ2-3, with 10 bases fitting TRBD2. CDR3 size: 18 residues. Germline assignment: CDR1 MNHNS and CDR2 SASEGT. The V and J ends lost 2 bases and 2 bases, in that order; junction bases with no gene match: 10. The CDR3 nucleotides are TGTGCCAGCAGTGAATCCCGACTAGCGGGTTTCCTCACAGATACGCAGTATTTT. It is translated as CASSESRLAGFLTDTQYF.

This clonotype was recorded a few times. This chain uses TRBV6-5 with TRBJ2-5; 7 bases are a match to TRBD1. The V gene end was trimmed by 6 bases and the J gene end by 5 bases; junction bases not matched to a gene: 6. Germline V gives CDR1 MNHEY, CDR2 SVGAGI. This CDR3 spans 13 amino acids. CDR3 region: CASSPTGDETQYF. The CDR3 bases are TGTGCCAGCAGCCCTACAGGGGACGAGACCCAGTACTTC.

J is TRBJ2-1 and V is TRBV5-6; D could derive from TRBD1 or TRBD2 (6 bases each). In germline, CDR1 is SGHDT, CDR2 YYEEEE. The ends were cut back, 5 bases at V and 8 bases at J, with 11 bases in the middle. CDR3 length: 12 amino acids. In nucleotides, the CDR3 is TGTGCCAGCAGTGAGGGGGGTGATGAGCAGTTCTTC. Protein product: CASSEGGDEQFF. The whole variable domain, filled in from reference TRBV5-6 and TRBJ2-1, reads DAGVTQSPTHLIKTRGQQVTLRCSPKSGHDTVSWYQQALGQGPQFIFQYYEEEERQRGNFPDRFSGHQFPNYSSELNVNALLLGDSALYLCASSEGGDEQFFGPGTRLTVL.

This clonotype rates as medium-sized. V and J are TRBV30 and TRBJ1-1; weak D call: TRBD1 (5 bases). CDR3 size: 12 residues. The germline gives CDR1 GTSNPN, CDR2 SVGIG (reference sequence). The V end lost 7 bases, the J end lost 5 bases, and 14 bases lay between the germline ends. The CDR3 region is CASSRVGTEAFF. For the CDR3, the DNA is TGTGCCTCCAGCAGGGTGGGGACTGAAGCTTTCTTT.

This clonotype was observed a single time. This rearrangement joins TRBV4-1 to TRBJ1-6, with 7 bases that match TRBD1. The CDR3 length is 19 residues. Per germline, CDR1 MGHRA and CDR2 YSYEKL. V was pared by 0 bases and J by 1 base, with 9 bases of the junction left unmatched. The CDR3 sequence is CASSQDQGGWGSYNSPLHF. In DNA form, the CDR3 reads TGCGCCAGCAGCCAAGATCAGGGGGGCTGGGGGTCCTATAATTCACCCCTCCACTTT.

The table lists this clonotype with a few counts. The chain has TRBV19 and TRBJ2-3, with D perhaps given as TRBD1 or TRBD2 (5 bases each). Germline V gene sequence: CDR1 LNHDA, CDR2 SQIVND (reference sequence). The CDR3 has 15 residues. Trimming shortened V by 5 bases and J by 7 bases, and 19 bases separated the two germline ends. CDR3 bases: TGTGCCAGTAGTCATGACGGGACCGACGTCTATACGCAGTATTTT. It yields the protein CASSHDGTDVYTQYF.

This clonotype is large (0.1 to 1%) by share. The J gene is TRBJ2-3, the V gene TRBV6-1, with 9 bases identical to TRBD2. V was pared by 2 bases and J by 4 bases, with 4 bases of the junction left unmatched. From germline, CDR1 is MNHNS and CDR2 SASEGT. The CDR3 length is 15 residues. In DNA, the CDR3 is TGTGCCAGCAGTGAACAAGCGGGGGGCCCAGATACGCAGTATTTT. This codes for CASSEQAGGPDTQYF.